This T cell receptor beta chain comes out of a study of early T cells in non-severe SARS-CoV-2 infection. Study in general: Sequencing targeted bulk RNA from unsorted whole blood, leaving chains unpaired. Study-level findings and limits: The matching step, a VDJdb search, favored anti-spike CD8 responses and missed private and CD4 specificities.

Germline-derived CDR1 and CDR2 are SGDLS and YYNGEE. V was shortened by 7 bases and J by 5 bases, with 12 bases between the two germline ends. This CDR3 has 12 residues. This clonotype was observed at least ten times. No antigen is known for it. Attachment of unique molecular identifiers was made to individual cDNA molecules. TCRdb redid the calling of the 5' RACE reads with MiXCR, one entry per CDR3 protein. The sample holds some 91,000 distinct CDR3 sequences, under 15% seen once. The chain carries TRBV9 and TRBJ1-1; D gene unclear. The sequence was collected from an adult who was a healthcare worker with PCR-confirmed SARS-CoV-2 infection or an uninfected control (not recorded which). The specimen sequenced was whole blood. In nucleotides, the CDR3 is TGTGCCAGCCGGGGTTTTGGGACTGAAGCTTTCTTT. Amino acid sequence: CASRGFGTEAFF.